The clone carrying this T cell receptor (beta chain) was observed at least ten times. Its target is unknown. TCRdb used MiXCR to reprocess the 5' RACE reads, holding one entry per CDR3 protein. There are under 400,000 distinct CDR3 sequences in the sample; roughly 9% occur only once, and roughly 9% lies in the top ten. The sample comes from a study of identical twins. Findings of the study overall: The models gave estimates that fell short of the out-of-frame TCR alpha sharing seen in monozygotic twins. Less excess twin sharing appeared in beta out-of-frame sequences.

CDR1 and CDR2 (germline): SGHAT, FQNNGV. The CDR3 runs to 14 residues. V was clipped by 3 bases and J by 4 bases; unmatched bases: 6. Sequencing was done on a sample of naive T cells sorted from blood. The chain links TRBV11-2 to TRBJ2-7, with 7 bases fitting TRBD1. The source of this sequence is a woman in her forties or fifties in good health. The CDR3 here is CASSLIDRDYEQYV. In DNA form, the CDR3 reads TGTGCCAGCAGCTTGATTGACAGGGATTACGAGCAGTACGTC.